This T cell receptor beta chain was recovered during a study of blood T cell repertoires in COVID-19. Study context: Samples representing acute and convalescent COVID-19 were sourced from the United States, Italy and Spain. Sources were T cells, B-cell-depleted T cells, or PBMCs; the material itself was cDNA or gDNA.

Some clones are missing from TCRdb's copy, which holds only in-frame ones; the method was immunoSEQ multiplex PCR. This table holds some 57,000 clones, around 90% found once. Germline V gives CDR1 SGHTA, CDR2 FQGNSA. The CDR3 runs 18 residues. J lost 1 base, V lost 0 bases, and 3 bases had no gene match. The source material was peripheral blood. This clonotype was obtained from a man in his fifties with active COVID-19. The chain joins TRBV7-2 to TRBJ2-6, with 10 positions matching TRBD1. CDR3 amino acids: CASSLAGQGWSGANVLTF. DNA for the CDR3: TGTGCCAGCAGCTTAGCGGGACAGGGGTGGTCTGGGGCCAACGTCCTGACTTTC.